This T cell receptor (beta chain) was documented in a study of OX40 agonist ivuxolimab in advanced cancers. Background on the study: Patients were treated with intravenous ivuxolimab, dosed at 0.01 to 10 mg/kg and infused every 2 weeks. The dose-escalation cohort was just under 85% male, with a mean age of 60 years, ranging roughly 20 to 90.

For this clone: The antigen is unknown.

Study conclusions and caveats: A proportion of nonresponders additionally exhibited low normalized T-cell clonal expansion.

Losses at the gene ends were 4 bases for V and 6 bases for J; bases not matched to a gene: 8. This CDR3 spans 14 amino acids. CDR1 SGHNT and CDR2 YENEEA come from the germline V gene. Some clones are missing from TCRdb's copy, which holds only in-frame ones; the method was immunoSEQ multiplex PCR. The sample lists about 73,000 clones, 88% seen once, with 0.7% to 1% in the top ten. The TCR comes from an adult with an advanced solid tumor such as melanoma, head and neck, liver or kidney cancer. The rearrangement uses TRBV11-3 and TRBJ2-7, with 8 bases matching TRBD1. This material consisted of CD4+ or CD8+ T cells sorted from blood, taken in a trial of the OX40 agonist ivuxolimab. The CDR3: CASSSQSGTGEQYF. The CDR3 nucleotides read TGTGCCAGCAGCTCCCAGTCCGGGACAGGCGAGCAGTACTTC.